Listed here is a single T cell receptor (beta chain). Antigen unknown. This entry belongs to a study of T cell clones after liver transplantation. Study context: As an antigen-independent comparator, third-party-reactive TCRbeta sequences came from pre-transplant mixed lymphocyte reactions. HCV positivity affected three of eight recipients; the rest lacked autoimmune or viral indications. Blood was drawn pre-transplant, before withdrawal, and after full or failed withdrawal. General study findings and limits: Low donor cell numbers restricted donor-reactive repertoire measurement in a couple of subjects.

The data were produced by immunoSEQ multiplex PCR, yet TCRdb's version contains in-frame clones alone and is incomplete. The table includes 50,000 to 60,000 clones, around 70% detected once. The CDR3 runs 13 residues. V lost 5 bases and J 6 bases, leaving 10 bases between the germline ends. Looked up from germline, CDR1 is LNHDA and CDR2 is SQIVND (reference sequence). The rearrangement links TRBV19 to TRBJ2-2, with D perhaps TRBD2 (5 bases). Sample: CD4+ T cells from blood, taken at the 22-month timepoint. This clonotype was sampled from a human patient who received a liver transplant. Some T cells could come from the graft donor. CDR3 in amino acids: CASSPGMAGELFF. The CDR3 region has the DNA TGTGCCAGTAGTCCGGGGATGGCCGGGGAGCTGTTTTTT.